This T cell receptor beta chain was sequenced for a study of T cell responses to AZD1222 COVID-19 vaccine. The protocol was immunoSEQ multiplex PCR, while the TCRdb copy is restricted to in-frame clones and leaves out a portion. The sample carries 100,000 to 120,000 clones, 70% to 90% recorded once. Study observations and caveats: Reportedly, nearly half the spike-specific TCRs target unmutated variant regions. None of the repertoires were sampled until the peak T cell response had passed. The study identified only five to seven AZD1222 recipients as seropositive at baseline. Donor demographics were predominantly white British with a female majority; clonal diversity may be underestimated.

This clone was recorded only once. What it binds is unknown. In germline, CDR1 is SGHRS, CDR2 YFSETQ. Trimming took 2 bases from V and 1 from J; bases not matched to a gene: 12. This CDR3 has 17 amino acids. Specimen: peripheral blood, collected on day 0 of AZD1222 vaccination. The chain recombines TRBV5-1 with TRBJ2-7; 7 bases match TRBD2. The receptor comes from an adult in good health. The CDR3 region is CASSFAGGTTSSYEQYF. For the CDR3, the DNA is TGCGCCAGCAGCTTCGCAGGCGGGACTACCTCTTCCTACGAGCAGTACTTC.